The 14 T cell receptor beta chains presented below share a single source sample, sequenced in a study of shared clonotypes between healthy human individuals. The data were produced by immunoSEQ multiplex PCR, yet TCRdb's version contains in-frame clones alone and is incomplete. The sample records about 690,000 clones, roughly 87% being singletons. Sequences were obtained from memory CD8+ T cells from PBMCs. The subset was: CD45RO+ cells pooled with CCR7-negative TemRA cells. The origin of the receptors is a man between 18 and 29 years old in good health. Some clones in this sample may be carry-over from other donors' samples.

This clone has only one observation. The chain employs TRBV5-6 and TRBJ2-5, with D perhaps TRBD2 (6 bases). The J call may be faulty, since TRBJ2-7 better matches the DNA end. This CDR3 has 15 amino acids. CDR1 is SGHDT and CDR2 is YYEEEE in the germline V gene. The CDR3 region has the DNA TGTGCCAGCAGCTTCGGTGTAGCGGAGACCTACGAGCAGTACTTC. Amino acid sequence: CASSFGVAETYEQYF.

The chain joins TRBV6-4 to TRBJ1-2; 10 bases fit TRBD1. The CDR3 has 15 residues. Germline V gives CDR1 MRHNA, CDR2 SNTAGT. V dropped 2 bases and J dropped 7; count of bases not matched to a gene: 7. Here the CDR3 reads CASSDSVRTGGGYTF. DNA for the CDR3: TGTGCCAGCAGTGACAGCGTCCGGACAGGGGGTGGCTACACCTTC.

This chain uses TRBV7-6 with TRBJ2-5; perhaps TRBD2 as D (6 bases). V lost 5 bases, J lost 2 bases, and 9 bases lay in between. Germline CDR1 is SGHVS and CDR2 is FNYEAQ. This CDR3 is 13 amino acids long. CDR3 sequence reads: CASSPRGQETQYF. DNA for the CDR3: TGTGCCAGCAGCCCACGGGGGCAAGAGACCCAGTACTTC. The variable domain in full, with the rest retrieved from reference TRBV7-6 and TRBJ2-5, is GAGVSQSPRYKVTKRGQDVALRCDPISGHVSLYWYRQALGQGPEFLTYFNYEAQQDKSGLPNDRFSAERPEGSISTLTIQRTEQRDSAMYRCASSPRGQETQYFGPGTRLLVL.

The genes are TRBV27 and TRBJ2-3; 16 positions match TRBD2. Germline values: CDR1 MNHEY, CDR2 SMNVEV (reference sequence). The CDR3 loop spans 18 amino acids. Trimming cost V 4 bases and J 6 bases; bases outside gene matches: 10. The CDR3 is CASSSTGLAGGPSDTQYF. The CDR3 coding sequence is TGTGCCAGCAGTTCTACGGGACTAGCGGGAGGGCCGTCGGATACGCAGTATTTT.

The rearrangement joins TRBV28 to TRBJ2-7; D remains ambiguous. The CDR3 is 17 amino acids. CDR1 and CDR2 from the germline V gene are MDHEN and SYDVKM. V was shortened by 2 bases and J by 6 bases, with 23 bases between the two germline ends. DNA of the CDR3: TGTGCCAGCAGTTTAAATGATTGGTCGCTAGGTTCCGGCGAGCAGTACTTC. Protein: CASSLNDWSLGSGEQYF. The full variable domain, completed using reference TRBV28 and TRBJ2-7, is DVKVTQSSRYLVKRTGEKVFLECVQDMDHENMFWYRQDPGLGLRLIYFSYDVKMKEKGDIPEGYSVSREKKERFSLILESASTNQTSMYLCASSLNDWSLGSGEQYFGPGTRLTVT.

The rearrangement links TRBV28 to TRBJ2-7, with TRBD2 identical over 14 bases. This CDR3 contains 15 residues. Germline CDR1 and CDR2: MDHEN and SYDVKM. V shed 6 bases, J shed 7 bases, and the junction held 8 bases outside the gene matches. The CDR3 is CASSRLAGGRFEQYF. CDR3 nucleotide sequence: TGTGCCAGCAGCCGACTAGCGGGAGGGCGGTTTGAGCAGTACTTC.

Note on this clone: The limits of the CDR3 on the DNA are not certain, so only TCRdb's listed CDR3 is given. This chain joins TRBV2 and TRBJ2-3; whether TRBD2, the table's D call, matches the DNA was not checked. From germline, CDR1 is SNHLY and CDR2 FYNNEI. The CDR3 adds up to 18 amino acids, both ends counted. The CDR3 sequence: CASILGRMVAGGPDTQYF.

V and J are TRBV10-2 and TRBJ2-3, with TRBD2 as a possible D gene (6 bases). V dropped 6 bases and J dropped 0 bases, with 13 bases sitting between them. The CDR3 is made up of 15 amino acids. Germline lookup yields CDR1 WSHSY and CDR2 SAAADI. The DNA of the CDR3 is TGCGCCAGCAGGGGGGGATGGACTAGCACAGATACGCAGTATTTT. This encodes CASRGGWTSTDTQYF.

The chain employs TRBV18 and TRBJ2-3; D is uncertain. V was cut by 1 base and J by 0 bases, with 20 bases left in between. Germline V gene data show CDR1 as KGHSH and CDR2 as LQKENI. This CDR3 has 19 residues. The CDR3 DNA follows: TGTGCCAGCTCACCACGATGGGGATTTGAACTTTCTAGCACAGATACGCAGTATTTT. The encoded protein is CASSPRWGFELSSTDTQYF.

The CDR3 nucleotides read TGTGCCAGCAGCTTAGAGGGGATGGTCGGGGAGCTGTTTTTT. As protein: CASSLEGMVGELFF. The chain couples TRBV7-6 to TRBJ2-2; the D gene is possibly TRBD1 (5 bases). The CDR3 is 14 residues long. Germline V gene lookup returns CDR1 SGHVS and CDR2 FNYEAQ. Trimming removed 1 base from V and 7 bases from J, with 10 bases in between.

The CDR3 sequence: CASKDRGNEKLFF. The CDR3 nucleotides read TGCGCCAGTAAGGACAGGGGTAATGAAAAACTGTTTTTT. The chain has TRBV5-1 and TRBJ1-4; 9 bases match TRBD1. In germline, CDR1 is SGHRS, CDR2 YFSETQ. J gave up 4 bases and V 8 bases, and 3 bases lay outside the gene matches. The CDR3 sequence is 13 residues long.

This rearrangement joins TRBV9 to TRBJ2-1, with 12 nucleotides matching TRBD2. The CDR3 sequence is 18 residues long. Trimming took 3 bases from V and 2 from J; bases not matched to a gene: 9. Germline CDR1 and CDR2: SGDLS and YYNGEE. The CDR3 here is CASSASPLAGGPYNEQFF. CDR3 coding DNA: TGTGCCAGCAGCGCGAGCCCCCTAGCGGGAGGGCCCTACAATGAGCAGTTCTTC.

On this clone itself: This sample also contains other DNA sequences that code for the same CDR3. CDR3 bases: TGCAGCGTTGAACTCGACAGTTCCTACGAGCAGTACTTC. This encodes CSVELDSSYEQYF. The chain combines TRBV29-1 with TRBJ2-7, with a weak D call TRBD1 (5 bases). Germline CDR1 and CDR2: SQVTM and ANQGSEA. V lost 2 bases to trimming and J lost 1 base, with 9 bases between them. The CDR3 sequence is 13 residues long.

The chain links TRBV11-2 to TRBJ1-1, with D unclear. This CDR3 contains 12 residues. Germline-derived CDR1 and CDR2 are SGHAT and FQNNGV. The ends were cut back, 4 bases at V and 2 bases at J, with 5 bases in the middle. The CDR3 DNA reads as TGTGCCAGCAGCTCCTATAACACTGAAGCTTTCTTT. It codes for CASSSYNTEAFF.